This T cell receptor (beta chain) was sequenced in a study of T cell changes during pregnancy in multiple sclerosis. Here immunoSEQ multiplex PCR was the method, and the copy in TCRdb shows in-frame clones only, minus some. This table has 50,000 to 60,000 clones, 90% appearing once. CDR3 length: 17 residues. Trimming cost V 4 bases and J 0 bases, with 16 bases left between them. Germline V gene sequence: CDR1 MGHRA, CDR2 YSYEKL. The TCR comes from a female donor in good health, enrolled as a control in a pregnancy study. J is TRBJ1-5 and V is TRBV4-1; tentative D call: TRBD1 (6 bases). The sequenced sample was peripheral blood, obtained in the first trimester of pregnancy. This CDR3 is CASSLNPTGLSNQPQHF. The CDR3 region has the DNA TGCGCCAGCAGCCTCAACCCCACAGGGCTTAGCAATCAGCCCCAGCATTTT.